This is a list of T cell receptor beta chains from one sample in a study of OX40 agonist ivuxolimab in advanced cancers. TCRdb's copy holds only in-frame clones and misses some; the assay was immunoSEQ multiplex PCR. The repertoire holds around 70,000 clones, approximately 82% seen once, with less than 6% in the top ten. The sample in question was CD4+ or CD8+ T cells sorted from blood, obtained in a trial of the OX40 agonist ivuxolimab. These receptor sequences come from an adult with an advanced solid tumor such as melanoma, head and neck, liver or kidney cancer. The CDR3 runs from the conserved cysteine through the conserved F or W. The D gene is left open where the match is weak. The size of a clone is reported for some rows only, either as once, few or many, or as a class for expanded clones.

J gene | clone size | V gene | D gene | CDR3 protein | CDR3 DNA
TRBJ2-1 | NA | TRBV29-1 | NA | CSVVLGFSYNEQFF | TGCAGCGTTGTTTTGGGGTTCTCCTACAATGAGCAGTTCTTC
TRBJ1-1 | once | TRBV6-1 | NA | CASSANGATEAFF | TGTGCCAGCAGTGCAAACGGGGCCACTGAAGCTTTCTTT
TRBJ2-7 | NA | TRBV4-3 | NA | CASSQDRQTISYEQYF | TGCGCCAGCAGCCAAGATCGACAGACTATTTCCTACGAGCAGTACTTC
TRBJ2-1 | NA | TRBV7-8 | NA | CASSLENSHNEQFF | TGTGCCAGCAGCCTAGAGAATTCCCACAATGAGCAGTTCTTC
TRBJ2-7 | NA | TRBV2 | NA | CASSVIGGGEQYF | TGTGCCAGCAGTGTAATCGGGGGCGGCGAGCAGTACTTC
TRBJ2-7 | NA | TRBV29-1 | NA | CSVEGPDEQYF | TGCAGCGTTGAAGGTCCCGACGAGCAGTACTTC
TRBJ1-1 | NA | TRBV19 | NA | CASSIVAGNGLNTEAFF | TGTGCCAGTAGTATAGTGGCCGGTAACGGCTTGAACACTGAAGCTTTCTTT
TRBJ2-2 | NA | TRBV6-4 | NA | CASLKGESQAGELFF | TGTGCCAGTTTAAAGGGAGAGTCCCAGGCCGGGGAGCTGTTTTTT
TRBJ2-7 | NA | TRBV6-5 | TRBD1 | CASSTNRGTYEQYF | TGTGCCAGCAGCACTAACAGGGGGACCTACGAGCAGTACTTC
TRBJ2-4 | NA | TRBV2 | NA | CASKWGAKNIQYF | TGTGCCAGCAAGTGGGGGGCCAAAAACATTCAGTACTTC
TRBJ2-7 | few | TRBV10-3 | NA | CAISESGLAGEQYF | TGTGCCATCAGTGAGTCGGGACTGGCTGGAGAGCAGTACTTC
TRBJ1-5 | NA | TRBV6-5 | TRBD1 | CASRGQGPHQPQHF | TGTGCCAGCAGGGGACAGGGGCCGCATCAGCCCCAGCATTTT
TRBJ2-3 | NA | TRBV7-7 | TRBD2 | CASSTGTSGSFTDTQYF | TGTGCTAGCAGCACAGGGACTAGCGGGAGTTTTACAGATACGCAGTATTTT
TRBJ2-3 | NA | TRBV7-7 | NA | CASSLAVGTDTQYF | TGTGCCAGCAGCTTAGCGGTCGGCACAGATACGCAGTATTTT
TRBJ1-2 | NA | TRBV6-6 | TRBD1 | CASSLGQGSTYGYTF | TGTGCCAGCAGTTTAGGACAGGGTTCTACCTATGGCTACACCTTC
TRBJ2-1 | NA | TRBV19 | NA | CASSITSMVNEQFF | TGTGCCAGTAGTATAACTAGCATGGTGAATGAGCAGTTCTTC
TRBJ1-1 | NA | TRBV11-3 | NA | CASSFTGEGTEAFF | TGTGCCAGCAGCTTTACAGGAGAGGGCACTGAAGCTTTCTTT
TRBJ1-2 | few | TRBV5-4 | NA | CASSPSGTSGPYGYTF | TGTGCCAGCAGCCCTTCGGGGACATCGGGTCCCTATGGCTACACCTTC
TRBJ1-3 | NA | TRBV5-1 | NA | CASSLVSGNTIYF | TGCGCCAGCAGCTTGGTCTCTGGAAACACCATATATTTT
TRBJ2-5 | once | TRBV6-6 | NA | CASTQPTQGTQYF | TGTGCCAGCACCCAACCGACCCAAGGGACCCAGTACTTC
TRBJ1-2 | NA | TRBV6-6 | NA | CASRESEGVQGYTF | TGTGCCAGCAGGGAAAGCGAGGGGGTTCAAGGCTACACCTTC
TRBJ1-4 | few | TRBV15 | NA | CATSTTTNEKLFF | TGTGCCACCAGCACAACAACTAATGAAAAACTGTTTTTT
TRBJ1-1 | NA | TRBV10-3 | TRBD1 | CAISDSGQGIGNTEAFF | TGTGCCATCAGTGATTCGGGACAGGGGATTGGGAACACTGAAGCTTTCTTT
TRBJ1-1 | NA | TRBV7-9 | NA | CASSKTTEAFF | TGTGCCAGCAGCAAAACGACTGAAGCTTTCTTT
TRBJ2-3 | NA | TRBV6-5 | NA | CASRRGLSTDTQYF | TGTGCCAGCAGACGGGGACTGAGCACAGATACGCAGTATTTT
TRBJ1-6 | NA | TRBV9 | TRBD1 | CASSVAPGGSSPLHF | TGTGCCAGCAGCGTAGCTCCAGGGGGAAGTTCACCCCTCCACTTT
TRBJ1-2 | few | TRBV6-1 | TRBD1 | CASSEGQGIQYGYTF | TGTGCCAGCAGTGAGGGACAGGGGATTCAGTATGGCTACACCTTC
TRBJ2-3 | NA | TRBV4-1 | NA | CASSQTPGPTDTQYF | TGCGCCAGCAGCCAAACCCCGGGCCCCACAGATACGCAGTATTTT
TRBJ2-5 | few | TRBV7-2 | NA | CASRARIGETQYF | TGTGCCAGCAGAGCGAGGATTGGAGAGACCCAGTACTTC
TRBJ2-7 | NA | TRBV15 | TRBD1 | CATSSSLGQVSYF | TGTGCCACCAGCAGTTCTCTGGGACAGGTCTCGTACTTC
TRBJ2-5 | NA | TRBV27 | TRBD1 | CASKGQGAQYF | TGTGCCAGCAAGGGACAGGGGGCCCAGTACTTC
TRBJ1-1 | NA | TRBV10-3 | NA | CAIRILGNTEAFF | TGTGCCATCAGAATACTAGGGAACACTGAAGCTTTCTTT
TRBJ2-3 | NA | TRBV5-4 | TRBD1 | CASSLDRGVQYF | TGTGCCAGCAGCTTGGACAGGGGAGTGCAGTATTTT
TRBJ1-2 | NA | TRBV15 | TRBD1 | CATSRETGTGVEGYTF | TGTGCCACCAGCAGGGAGACCGGGACAGGGGTAGAAGGCTACACCTTC
TRBJ1-5 | few | TRBV28 | NA | CASSAGSVSNQPQHF | TGTGCCAGCAGTGCCGGCAGTGTTAGCAATCAGCCCCAGCATTTT
TRBJ2-3 | NA | TRBV5-4 | NA | CASSAAQERITDTQYF | TGTGCCAGCAGCGCCGCTCAGGAGCGGATCACAGATACGCAGTATTTT
TRBJ2-1 | NA | TRBV27 | TRBD2 | CASRAGTSGDTEQFF | TGTGCCAGCAGGGCCGGGACTAGCGGGGATACTGAGCAGTTCTTC
TRBJ2-3 | few | TRBV27 | TRBD1 | CASSQTQTGGTDTQYF | TGTGCCAGCAGCCAAACTCAGACAGGGGGAACAGATACGCAGTATTTT
TRBJ1-6 | NA | TRBV15 | NA | CATRTDYNSPLHF | TGTGCCACCAGGACAGATTATAATTCACCCCTCCACTTT
TRBJ2-7 | NA | TRBV7-2 | NA | CASSQQALEQYF | TGTGCCAGCAGCCAACAGGCACTCGAGCAGTACTTC
TRBJ1-4 | NA | TRBV7-9 | TRBD1 | CASSSGQSNEKLFF | TGTGCCAGCAGCTCGGGACAGAGTAATGAAAAACTGTTTTTT
TRBJ1-5 | NA | TRBV7-2 | NA | CASSYSSGVRAPPQHF | TGTGCCAGCAGCTATTCCTCTGGGGTGCGGGCGCCGCCCCAGCATTTT
TRBJ1-4 | NA | TRBV4-1 | NA | CASSPNRATVGEKLFF | TGCGCCAGCAGTCCGAACCGGGCCACCGTAGGGGAAAAACTGTTTTTT
TRBJ2-3 | NA | TRBV5-4 | TRBD1 | CASSLMGQGTDTQYF | TGTGCCAGCAGCTTGATGGGACAGGGCACAGATACGCAGTATTTT
TRBJ1-5 | NA | TRBV18 | NA | CASSPSRDQPQHF | TGTGCCAGCTCACCGTCCCGAGACCAGCCCCAGCATTTT
TRBJ2-1 | NA | TRBV2 | TRBD2 | CASGGDYYNEQFF | TGTGCCAGCGGGGGGGACTATTACAATGAGCAGTTCTTC